The rows below give T cell receptor beta chains drawn from one sample of a study of beta chain features in type 1 diabetes. Profiled with immunoSEQ multiplex PCR; TCRdb holds only in-frame clones, not every one. This repertoire shows about 130,000 clones, about 9.2% found once; its top ten account for 0.68%. The specimen sequenced was central memory CD4+ T cells from blood. These receptors were collected from a man aged 18 to 30 in good health. The CDR3 runs from the conserved cysteine through the conserved F or W. The D gene is left open where the match is weak. Clone size is given for some rows only: seen once, a few or many times, or a class if the clone is expanded.

d_call	cdr3_length	v_call	clone_size	j_call	cdr3_aa	cdr3_nt
TRBD2	16	TRBV5-1	.	TRBJ2-1	CASSLLAGVSYNEQFF	TGCGCCAGCAGCCTGTTAGCGGGGGTTTCCTACAATGAGCAGTTCTTC
.	15	TRBV5-4	.	TRBJ2-4	CASSTGGEAKNIQYF	TGTGCCAGCAGCACCGGGGGTGAAGCCAAAAACATTCAGTACTTC
TRBD2	17	TRBV4-2	.	TRBJ2-3	CASSQDRQRGSTDTQYF	TGTGCCAGCAGCCAAGATCGGCAGCGGGGGAGCACAGATACGCAGTATTTT
TRBD2	14	TRBV5-1	few	TRBJ2-1	CASSSRGAGGEQFF	TGCGCCAGCAGCTCTCGGGGAGCGGGGGGCGAGCAGTTCTTC
TRBD1	16	TRBV28	.	TRBJ2-3	CASTTQGNPLTDTQYF	TGTGCCAGCACAACACAGGGGAACCCTCTCACAGATACGCAGTATTTT
TRBD1	15	TRBV7-2	few	TRBJ2-7	CASSPGQGAIYEQYF	TGTGCCAGCAGCCCTGGACAGGGGGCCATATACGAGCAGTACTTC
TRBD2	15	TRBV7-2	many	TRBJ2-1	CASKITSGGNNEQFF	TGTGCCAGCAAAATTACTAGCGGGGGCAACAATGAGCAGTTCTTC
TRBD2	16	TRBV9	few	TRBJ2-5	CASSGGFAGGHETQYF	TGTGCCAGCAGCGGAGGCTTTGCGGGGGGGCACGAGACCCAGTACTTC
TRBD2	14	TRBV5-1	few	TRBJ2-1	CASSFLAGGDEQFF	TGCGCCAGCAGCTTCCTAGCGGGGGGTGATGAGCAGTTCTTC
TRBD2	15	TRBV4-2	few	TRBJ2-1	CASSQVSRGGNEQFF	TGTGCCAGCAGCCAAGTATCCCGGGGGGGGAATGAGCAGTTCTTC
TRBD1	15	TRBV5-6	few	TRBJ2-7	CASSWAGTGGHEQYF	TGTGCCAGCAGCTGGGCCGGGACAGGGGGCCACGAGCAGTACTTC
TRBD1	16	TRBV28	few	TRBJ2-5	CASSLAGGGIQETQYF	TGTGCCAGCAGTTTAGCAGGGGGCGGGATTCAAGAGACCCAGTACTTC
.	15	TRBV18	few	TRBJ2-1	CASSPPRVRGNEQFF	TGTGCCAGCTCACCACCCAGGGTCCGAGGTAATGAGCAGTTCTTC
.	17	TRBV18	few	TRBJ1-5	CASSPESTGFGNQPQHF	TGTGCCAGCTCACCGGAAAGCACGGGGTTCGGCAATCAGCCCCAGCATTTT
.	13	TRBV9	.	TRBJ2-1	CASSTQGNNEQFF	TGTGCCAGCAGCACACAGGGAAACAATGAGCAGTTCTTC
.	17	TRBV4-3	few	TRBJ2-7	CASSPKGTGLGSYEQYF	TGCGCCAGCAGCCCCAAGGGAACAGGGCTGGGGTCCTACGAGCAGTACTTC
.	15	TRBV9	.	TRBJ1-1	CASSVEARADTEAFF	TGTGCCAGCAGCGTAGAGGCACGAGCGGACACTGAAGCTTTCTTT
TRBD2	17	TRBV15	few	TRBJ2-3	CATSARLAGGGRDTQYF	TGTGCCACCAGCGCTCGACTAGCGGGGGGAGGAAGGGATACGCAGTATTTT
TRBD1	12	TRBV6-5	.	TRBJ2-1	CASSYRGLEQFF	TGTGCCAGCAGTTACAGGGGGCTTGAGCAGTTCTTC
.	16	TRBV2	once	TRBJ1-5	CASDPGQGDSNQPQHF	TGTGCCAGCGATCCGGGACAAGGAGATAGCAATCAGCCCCAGCATTTT
.	15	TRBV2	few	TRBJ2-7	CASSRQARGPYEQYF	TGTGCCAGCAGTAGACAGGCCCGGGGCCCCTACGAGCAGTACTTC
TRBD1	16	TRBV11-2	.	TRBJ2-2	CASSYVRPGGTGELFF	TGTGCCAGCAGCTACGTAAGGCCAGGGGGCACCGGGGAGCTGTTTTTT
.	14	TRBV2	many	TRBJ2-2	CASSWAGNTGELFF	TGTGCCAGCTCCTGGGCAGGGAACACCGGGGAGCTGTTTTTT
TRBD2	15	TRBV7-8	few	TRBJ2-5	CASSIGTRGSETQYF	TGTGCCAGCAGCATAGGGACTAGAGGGTCAGAGACCCAGTACTTC
TRBD2	17	TRBV4-3	.	TRBJ2-1	CASSRGARGANIYEQFF	TGCGCCAGCAGCCGGGGGGCGCGGGGGGCCAATATCTATGAGCAGTTCTTC